The subject of this entry is one TCR beta chain. Per the original methods: By means of reference gene primer amplification, nucleated cell counts were estimated. The repertoire was sequenced with immunoSEQ multiplex PCR; TCRdb's copy has only in-frame clones and lacks some. That table furnishes V, J and clone size, whereas the DNA furnished D and trimming. The data hold about 270,000 clones, with over 75% observed a single time. The CDR3 covers 16 residues. J lost 0 bases, V lost 5 bases, and 6 bases had no gene match. CDR1 and CDR2 (germline): MNHNY, SVGAGI (reference sequence). This sample was included in a study of blood T cell repertoires in COVID-19. The overall study: In each case, the material was cDNA or gDNA derived from T cells, B-cell-depleted T cells, or PBMCs.

Residents of 20 to 25 US areas, aged roughly 18 to 90 years, made up the participants. Before being deemed recovered, Cohort 3 donors had two negative PCRs, clearance, or symptom resolution. The sample comprised PBMCs or T cells enriched from blood (not recorded which). The V and J genes are TRBV6-6 and TRBJ1-3; TRBD1 matches at 8 bases. The TCR sequence derives from a woman younger than 30 who had recovered from COVID-19. Here the CDR3 reads CASSLGQGISGNTIYF. The CDR3 DNA follows: TGTGCCAGCAGTCTCGGACAGGGTATCTCTGGAAACACCATATATTTT.